This TCR beta chain was identified during a study of shared clonotypes between healthy human individuals. General study points: With a few donors compared, 4% to 5.5% of naive CD4 clonotypes were shared. An effect of sequencing depth on clonotype sharing among donors was expected.

As for this clone: The antigen remains undetermined.

The CDR3 sequence is 18 residues long. Sequencing used immunoSEQ multiplex PCR; TCRdb keeps in-frame clones, though not all of them. This sample has about 1.5 million clones, with approximately 98% found just once. There were only Caucasian adults among the donors, and all lived in Nashville, Tennessee. This sequence joins TRBV1 and TRBJ2-7; the DNA was not compared with TRBD1, the D call given in the table. TRBV1 is designated a pseudogene. What was sequenced was naive CD4+ T cells sorted from blood. Subset: CD45RA+ positively selected. The clonotype originates from a young man in good health. DNA for the CDR3: TGCACCAGCAGCCAAGACCCCGACAGGGGGTTGGAAGGCTACGAGCAGTACTTC. Its protein product is CTSSQDPDRGLEGYEQYF.